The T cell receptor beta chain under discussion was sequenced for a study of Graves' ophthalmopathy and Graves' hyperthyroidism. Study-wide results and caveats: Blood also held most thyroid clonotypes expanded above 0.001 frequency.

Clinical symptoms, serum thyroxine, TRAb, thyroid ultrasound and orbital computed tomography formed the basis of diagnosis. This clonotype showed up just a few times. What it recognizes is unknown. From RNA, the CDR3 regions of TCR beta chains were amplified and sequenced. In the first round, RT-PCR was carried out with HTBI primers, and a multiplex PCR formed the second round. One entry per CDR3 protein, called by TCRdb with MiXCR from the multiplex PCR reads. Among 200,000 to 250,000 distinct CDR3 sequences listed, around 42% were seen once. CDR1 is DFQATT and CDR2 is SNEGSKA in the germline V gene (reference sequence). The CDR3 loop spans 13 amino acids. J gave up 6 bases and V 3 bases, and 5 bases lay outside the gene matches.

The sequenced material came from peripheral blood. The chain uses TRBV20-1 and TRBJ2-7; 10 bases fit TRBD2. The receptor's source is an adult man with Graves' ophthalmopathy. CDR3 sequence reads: CSASGLAGVEQYF. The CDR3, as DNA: TGCAGTGCTAGTGGTCTAGCGGGAGTCGAGCAGTACTTC.